The 6 T cell receptor beta chains reported below all come from one sample, sequenced in a study of T cell repertoires in cytomegalovirus infection (dated by TCRdb to about 2019). The sequencer listed for this sample is Illumina HiSeq 1500. The public reads were reprocessed in TCRdb via fastp at Q25 and MiXCR, keeping in-frame beta chains. Every entry covers one CDR3 protein and lists the most common genes and DNA from its rows. Within this sample are fewer than 650,000 distinct CDR3 sequences, with approximately 40% of them counted one time only. The ten largest clones take up 48% of the sample. The treatment or condition label of this sample denotes: in vitro stimulation with specific CMV peptide epitopes to enrich CMV-specific T cells. Antigens of these TCRs are unknown. The material sequenced was cultured PBMCs, taken from culture after CMV antigen stimulation. The source is a human donor in good health (CMV status not recorded). Some clones in this sample may be carry-over from other donors' samples.

This clonotype was seen more than once but under ten times. The chain uses TRBV7-2 and TRBJ2-1, with no clear D. The CDR3 runs to 13 residues. Germline V gene sequence: CDR1 SGHTA, CDR2 FQGNSA. V was cut by 0 bases and J by 10 bases, with 10 bases left in between. The DNA for the CDR3 is TGTGCCAGCAGCTTAGCGCTGGTCGGAGAGCAGTTCTTC. Residues: CASSLALVGEQFF. Complete variable domain (other parts from reference TRBV7-2 and TRBJ2-1): GAGVSQSPSNKVTEKGKDVELRCDPISGHTALYWYRQSLGQGLEFLIYFQGNSAPDKSGLPSDRFSAERTGGSVSTLTIQRTQQEDSAVYLCASSLALVGEQFFGPGTRLTVL.

This clonotype was observed once. The CDR3 loop reads CASSFPGAEEQYF. Written as DNA, the CDR3 is TGCGCCAGCAGCTTCCCGGGGGCGGAGGAGCAGTACTTC. The chain recombines TRBV5-1 with TRBJ2-7; D is perhaps TRBD1 or TRBD2 (6 bases each). Germline CDR1 is SGHRS and CDR2 is YFSETQ. The germline V and J ends were trimmed by 2 bases and 7 bases, with 13 bases remaining between them. The CDR3 runs to 13 residues.

The V gene is TRBV5-5, the J gene TRBJ2-1; D not certain. Trimming removed 4 bases from V and 8 bases from J, with 19 bases in between. CDR3 length: 15 amino acids. Germline loops: CDR1 SGHKS, CDR2 YYEKEE (reference sequence). The CDR3 loop is CASSRSPEAGYEQFF. The CDR3 bases are TGTGCCAGCAGCCGCTCCCCCGAGGCTGGGTATGAGCAGTTCTTC.

This clonotype was observed at least ten times. V usage is TRBV7-8 and J usage is TRBJ2-3; no clear D. Trimming shortened V by 2 bases and J by 1 base, and 7 bases separated the two germline ends. The CDR3 covers 14 residues. Germline loops: CDR1 SGHVS, CDR2 FQNEAQ. The CDR3 here is CASSLSWGTDTQYF. CDR3 coding DNA: TGTGCCAGCAGCTTATCCTGGGGCACAGATACGCAGTATTTT. The full variable domain, in which reference TRBV7-8 and TRBJ2-3 provide the parts outside the CDR3, is GAGVSQSPRYKVAKRGQDVALRCDPISGHVSLFWYQQALGQGPEFLTYFQNEAQLDKSGLPSDRFFAERPEGSVSTLKIQRTQQEDSAVYLCASSLSWGTDTQYFGPGTRLTVL.

V is TRBV29-1 and J is TRBJ1-3; unclear D gene. CDR1 is SQVTM, CDR2 ANQGSEA, per germline. Deletions cut 7 bases from V and 0 bases from J, with 7 bases between. The CDR3 is 12 residues long. The CDR3 nucleotides are TGCAGCGCCAGGAGCTCTGGAAACACCATATATTTT. Its protein product is CSARSSGNTIYF.

The chain carries TRBV28 and TRBJ2-7; TRBD2 agrees at 8 bases. Germline loops: CDR1 MDHEN, CDR2 SYDVKM. After removal of 6 bases from V and 7 bases from J, the junction contained 11 bases not matched to a gene. The CDR3 sequence is 14 residues long. The CDR3 bases are TGTGCCAGCAGCCTCTTACTCGGGGGGGGGGAGCAGTACTTC. As protein: CASSLLLGGGEQYF.